What follows are 21 T cell receptor beta chains derived from one specimen sequenced in a study of blood T cell repertoires in COVID-19. Sequencing was performed with immunoSEQ multiplex PCR; in TCRdb, only in-frame clones are kept and a portion is missing. The repertoire holds under 450,000 clones, roughly 88% seen once, with about 12% in the top ten. The sequencing sample was made of peripheral blood. The receptor set was obtained from a woman in her 50s with COVID-19, enrolled during active disease.

The rearrangement joins TRBV12-5 to TRBJ1-3; D gene unclear. V was trimmed by 3 bases and J by 3 bases, leaving 9 bases between them. This CDR3 region has 14 residues. CDR1 and CDR2 from the germline V gene are LGHNT and FRNRAP. The CDR3 DNA reads as TGTGCTAGTGGTTTCAGAGGGAGTGGAAACACCATATATTTT. It encodes CASGFRGSGNTIYF.

The V and J genes are TRBV5-1 and TRBJ2-1; no clear D gene. Germline V gene sequence: CDR1 SGHRS, CDR2 YFSETQ. V was trimmed by 0 bases and J by 0 bases, leaving 10 bases between them. CDR3 length: 16 residues. In DNA form, the CDR3 reads TGCGCCAGCAGCTTGGGGTACAGTAGCTCCTACAATGAGCAGTTCTTC. Amino acids: CASSLGYSSSYNEQFF.

V is TRBV11-2 and J is TRBJ2-3; TRBD1 aligns across 7 bases. Germline V lookup: CDR1 SGHAT, CDR2 FQNNGV. The trim removed 3 bases at V and 4 bases at J, leaving 7 bases unmatched. This CDR3 comprises 15 residues. CDR3 nucleotides: TGTGCCAGCAGCTTGAAGGGGGCAACATCAGATACGCAGTATTTT. Translated: CASSLKGATSDTQYF.

The rearrangement uses TRBV11-2 and TRBJ2-2; 7 nucleotides align to TRBD1. Trimming removed 6 bases from V and 1 base from J; junction bases left unmatched: 5. Germline assignment: CDR1 SGHAT and CDR2 FQNNGV. This CDR3 region has 15 residues. CDR3 residues: CASRRRQGNTGELFF. The DNA for the CDR3 is TGTGCCAGCAGACGTAGACAGGGGAACACCGGGGAGCTGTTTTTT.

The V call is TRBV5-1, the J call TRBJ2-7; no clear D gene. The germline V gene encodes CDR1 SGHRS and CDR2 YFSETQ. Trimming left V 1 base short and J 6 bases short, with 17 bases between. The CDR3 is 15 residues long. CDR3 protein: CASSLTGSPPLEQYF. DNA for the CDR3: TGCGCCAGCAGCTTGACGGGTTCCCCCCCCCTCGAGCAGTACTTC.

This chain uses TRBV5-8 with TRBJ1-5; D possibly corresponds to TRBD1 (6 bases). Germline V gene lookup returns CDR1 SGHTS and CDR2 YDEGEE. This CDR3 has 15 amino acids. Trimming pared 2 bases from V and 2 bases from J, leaving 11 bases between. CDR3: CASSFRGTGNQPQHF. CDR3 sequence (DNA): TGTGCCAGCAGCTTCAGGGGAACGGGCAATCAGCCCCAGCATTTT.

The chain has TRBV5-1 and TRBJ2-2; D call uncertain. In germline, CDR1 is SGHRS, CDR2 YFSETQ. Trimming stripped 4 bases from V and 5 bases from J, with 9 bases between. The CDR3 is 13 amino acids. CDR3 region: CASSVLGTGELFF. CDR3 sequence (DNA): TGCGCCAGCAGCGTTCTCGGGACCGGGGAGCTGTTTTTT.

This chain joins TRBV19 and TRBJ1-1, with unresolved D. V lost 8 bases and J 2 bases, leaving 6 bases between the germline ends. CDR3 length: 11 amino acids. Germline loops: CDR1 LNHDA, CDR2 SQIVND (reference sequence). CDR3 loop: CASGPNTEAFF. CDR3 nucleotide sequence: TGTGCCAGTGGGCCTAACACTGAAGCTTTCTTT.

This sequence joins TRBV10-3 and TRBJ1-2; D unresolved. The CDR3 runs 12 residues. Germline loops: CDR1 ENHRY, CDR2 SYGVKD. V dropped 5 bases and J dropped 5 bases, with 9 bases sitting between them. The CDR3 loop reads CAISPPGYGYTF. CDR3 bases: TGTGCCATCAGTCCTCCAGGATATGGCTACACCTTC.

The V call is TRBV7-8, the J call TRBJ2-7; 12 nucleotides line up with TRBD2. The CDR3 runs 14 residues. CDR1 SGHVS and CDR2 FQNEAQ come from the germline V gene. Trimming at V came to 6 bases and at J to 5 bases, leaving 5 bases not matched to a gene. The CDR3: CASSYGLAGNEQYF. The CDR3 nucleotides read TGTGCCAGCAGTTACGGACTAGCGGGGAACGAGCAGTACTTC. Complete variable domain (other parts from reference TRBV7-8 and TRBJ2-7): GAGVSQSPRYKVAKRGQDVALRCDPISGHVSLFWYQQALGQGPEFLTYFQNEAQLDKSGLPSDRFFAERPEGSVSTLKIQRTQQEDSAVYLCASSYGLAGNEQYFGPGTRLTVT.

V and J are TRBV4-2 and TRBJ1-5; no clear D gene. There are 14 residues in the CDR3. Germline CDR1 reads LGHNA; CDR2 reads YNFKEQ. V was pared by 1 base and J by 7 bases, with 11 bases between. This CDR3 reads CASSQGREDQPQHF. The DNA of the CDR3 is TGTGCCAGCAGCCAAGGGAGGGAAGACCAGCCCCAGCATTTT.

This clone came up a few times. This chain links TRBV11-1 with TRBJ1-1; no clear D gene. This CDR3 is 14 amino acids long. Looked up from germline, CDR1 is SGHAT and CDR2 is FQDESV (reference sequence). V was pared by 5 bases and J by 3 bases, with 13 bases between. In nucleotides, the CDR3 is TGTGCCAGCAGCCGCACCAGGAGGGACACTGAAGCTTTCTTT. Its protein product is CASSRTRRDTEAFF.

The rearrangement joins TRBV28 to TRBJ1-1; 7 positions match TRBD1. The CDR3 covers 14 residues. Germline CDR1 reads MDHEN; CDR2 reads SYDVKM. With V trimmed by 8 bases and J by 2 bases, 8 bases remained unmatched. CDR3 protein: CASGRDSLNTEAFF. The CDR3 coding sequence is TGTGCCAGCGGCCGGGACAGCCTTAACACTGAAGCTTTCTTT.

In its sample, this clone was seen once. The chain links TRBV7-6 to TRBJ2-7; 8 bases are a match to TRBD2. The V gene's germline CDR1 is SGHVS and CDR2 FNYEAQ. CDR3 size: 16 residues. The V segment lost 5 bases and the J segment 5 bases; nucleotides outside the gene matches: 14. The CDR3 protein is CASSPLRGGGGNEQYF. CDR3 nucleotide sequence: TGTGCCAGCAGCCCCTTAAGGGGTGGCGGGGGGAACGAGCAGTACTTC.

This chain links TRBV27 with TRBJ2-2; TRBD2 is a possible D gene (6 bases). The germline V gene encodes CDR1 MNHEY and CDR2 SMNVEV (reference sequence). CDR3 size: 14 residues. V lost 6 bases and J 5 bases, leaving 13 bases between the germline ends. Written as DNA, the CDR3 is TGTGCCAGCAGCCCCAGACTAGGAACCGGGGAGCTGTTTTTT. Translated: CASSPRLGTGELFF.

The sample holds a few counts of this clone. The chain uses TRBV7-9 and TRBJ2-6, with D tentatively TRBD1 (6 bases). The CDR3 totals 17 residues. The V and J ends lost 4 bases and 0 bases respectively, with 13 bases between them. Germline V gives CDR1 SEHNR, CDR2 FQNEAQ (reference sequence). CDR3 bases: TGTGCCAGCAGCTCTAAACTGACAGGCTCTGGGGCCAACGTCCTGACTTTC. Its translation: CASSSKLTGSGANVLTF.

This chain connects TRBV2 to TRBJ1-2; 8 bases line up with TRBD1. Trimming at V came to 3 bases and at J to 1 base, leaving 4 bases not matched to a gene. Germline lookup yields CDR1 SNHLY and CDR2 FYNNEI. The CDR3 is 15 amino acids. The CDR3 nucleotides read TGTGCCAGCAGTGAGAAGACAGGGGTTAACTATGGCTACACCTTC. This encodes CASSEKTGVNYGYTF.

The V call is TRBV3-1 (or the pseudogene TRBV3-2), the J call TRBJ2-5; TRBD1 matches 8 bases. CDR1 is LGHDT and CDR2 is YNNKEL in the germline V gene (reference sequence). CDR3 size: 14 residues. J gave up 5 bases and V 5 bases, and 7 bases lay outside the gene matches. The CDR3 bases are TGTGCCAGCAGCTTCCTGGACAGGGAGGAGACCCAGTACTTC. This sequence encodes CASSFLDREETQYF.

The chain combines TRBV4-1 with TRBJ1-2; D not certain. V dropped 7 bases and J dropped 5 bases, with 14 bases sitting between them. Germline CDR1 reads MGHRA; CDR2 reads YSYEKL. The CDR3 is 13 residues long. The CDR3 DNA sequence: TGCGCCAGCACGGCCGGCTACGGGTATGGCTACACCTTC. This sequence encodes CASTAGYGYGYTF.

This sequence joins TRBV18 and TRBJ1-2, with 7 bases fitting TRBD1. Losses at the gene ends were 4 bases for V and 6 bases for J; bases not matched to a gene: 5. CDR1 and CDR2 from the germline V gene are KGHSH and LQKENI. The CDR3 sequence is 13 residues long. The CDR3 nucleotides are TGTGCCAGCTCACGGGAAGGGGGCGATGGCTACACCTTC. Translating gives CASSREGGDGYTF.

The V call is TRBV5-6, the J call TRBJ1-1, with TRBD1 as a possible D gene (5 bases). CDR1 SGHDT and CDR2 YYEEEE come from the germline V gene. V was trimmed by 4 bases and J by 0 bases, leaving 13 bases between them. There are 15 residues in the CDR3. The CDR3 region has the DNA TGTGCCAGCAGCGCCACAGGAACAATGAACACTGAAGCTTTCTTT. Protein sequence: CASSATGTMNTEAFF.